This is a list of T cell receptor beta chains from one sample in a study of T cell responses to AZD1222 COVID-19 vaccine. Data came from immunoSEQ multiplex PCR; TCRdb stores just in-frame clones and leaves some out. The data show around 140,000 clones, roughly 93% seen once. Here the sequenced sample was peripheral blood, taken 28 days after the second AZD1222 dose. Source of these receptors: an adult who received the AZD1222 COVID-19 vaccine. Each CDR3 is given with its conserved first and last residue. The D gene is left open where the match is weak. Expanded clones are given a class, and other clones once, few, many or no size at all.

13	TRBV6-5	TRBJ1-3	-	-	CASSTEPGNTIYF	TGTGCCAGCAGTACCGAGCCGGGGAACACCATATATTTT
13	TRBV10-3	TRBJ1-2	-	-	CAISESGARGYTF	TGTGCCATCAGTGAGTCGGGGGCTCGGGGCTACACCTTC
15	TRBV18	TRBJ2-1	-	-	CASSPVGSSYNEQFF	TGTGCCAGCTCACCAGTGGGGAGCTCCTACAATGAGCAGTTCTTC
13	TRBV5-6	TRBJ2-2	-	-	CASSLVRTGELFF	TGTGCCAGCAGCTTGGTTCGAACCGGGGAGCTGTTTTTT
12	TRBV7-8	TRBJ1-6	-	-	CASSSTGTGLHF	TGTGCCAGCAGCTCGACCGGGACGGGGCTCCACTTT
15	TRBV6-5	TRBJ1-1	-	-	CASSWREGLDTEAFF	TGTGCCAGCAGTTGGCGAGAGGGGCTGGACACTGAAGCTTTCTTT
12	TRBV19	TRBJ1-3	-	-	CASSADRDLLNF	TGTGCCAGTAGTGCGGACCGAGATTTATTGAATTTT
14	TRBV7-9	TRBJ2-1	TRBD2	-	CASSLGAGGNEQFF	TGTGCCAGCAGCTTAGGGGCGGGGGGCAATGAGCAGTTCTTC
13	TRBV5-4	TRBJ1-1	-	-	CASNAGGGTEAFF	TGTGCCAGCAACGCGGGTGGCGGCACTGAAGCTTTCTTT
10	TRBV29-1	TRBJ1-1	-	-	CSGRTTEAFF	TGCAGCGGTCGAACCACTGAAGCTTTCTTT
12	TRBV6-6	TRBJ2-7	TRBD2	once	CASSEPGTKGAF	TGTGCCAGCTCTGAACCCGGGACTAAAGGGGCCTTC